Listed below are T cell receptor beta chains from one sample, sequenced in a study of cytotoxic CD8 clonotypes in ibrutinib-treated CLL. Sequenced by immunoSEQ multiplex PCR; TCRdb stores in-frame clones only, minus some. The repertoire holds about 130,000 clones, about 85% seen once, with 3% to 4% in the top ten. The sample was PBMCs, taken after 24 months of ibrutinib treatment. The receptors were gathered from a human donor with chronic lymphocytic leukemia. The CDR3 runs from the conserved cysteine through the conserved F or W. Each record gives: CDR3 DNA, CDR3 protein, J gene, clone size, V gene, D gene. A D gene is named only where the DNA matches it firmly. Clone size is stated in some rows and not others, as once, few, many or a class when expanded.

TGTGCCAGCAGTAAAACGCGCGCGGGGAACGAGCAGTACTTC,CASSKTRAGNEQYF,TRBJ2-7,-,TRBV6-1,-
TGTGCCAGCAGCAAGAGACAGACCGACTCTGGAAACACCATATATTTT,CASSKRQTDSGNTIYF,TRBJ1-3,few,TRBV7-9,-
TGTGCCAGCAGCTTAGTCGGGGGCGGAAAACTGTTTTTT,CASSLVGGGKLFF,TRBJ1-4,-,TRBV7-2,-
TGTGCCAGCAGCTTTGGACAGGGGCGAATCACTGAAGCTTTCTTT,CASSFGQGRITEAFF,TRBJ1-1,-,TRBV5-8,TRBD1
TGCGCCAGCAGCTTGGCCGGACAGTATAATGAAAAACTGTTTTTT,CASSLAGQYNEKLFF,TRBJ1-4,-,TRBV5-1,-
TGTGCCTGGATGTGGGGGGGTAGCACAGATACGCAGTATTTT,CAWMWGGSTDTQYF,TRBJ2-3,-,TRBV30,TRBD2
TGTGCCAGCAGTTACAATACAGGGGTCAGAGAGACCCAGTACTTC,CASSYNTGVRETQYF,TRBJ2-5,-,TRBV6-5,TRBD1
TGTGCCAGCAGCTTAGACAGGGACACTGAAGCTTTCTTT,CASSLDRDTEAFF,TRBJ1-1,-,TRBV7-2,-
TGTGCCAGCAGCTTAGCCCGGGGCACCGGGGAGCTGTTTTTT,CASSLARGTGELFF,TRBJ2-2,few,TRBV7-2,-
TGTGCCAGCAGTCCCAGGTCGGGGTCTGGGGCCAACGTCCTGACTTTC,CASSPRSGSGANVLTF,TRBJ2-6,-,TRBV28,-
TGTGCCAGTAGACGGGACAGCGCAGATACGCAGTATTTT,CASRRDSADTQYF,TRBJ2-3,-,TRBV19,TRBD1
TGTGCCAGCAGGCGGATAGTCGGGGAGCTGTTTTTT,CASRRIVGELFF,TRBJ2-2,-,TRBV6-1,-
TGCAGCGTTGGGACAGGTTATAGTGGCTACACCTTC,CSVGTGYSGYTF,TRBJ1-2,-,TRBV29-1,TRBD1
TGCGCCAGCAGCCAACGGACGGGCCCGAATGAAAAACTGTTTTTT,CASSQRTGPNEKLFF,TRBJ1-4,-,TRBV4-3,-
TGTGCCAGCAGCGGGACTAGCGGGGGACCCTACAATGAGCAGTTCTTC,CASSGTSGGPYNEQFF,TRBJ2-1,-,TRBV7-9,TRBD2
TGTGCCAGCAGCGTGACTAGCGGGGGTGAGCAGTACTTC,CASSVTSGGEQYF,TRBJ2-7,-,TRBV9,TRBD2
TGTGCCAGCAGCCCCAGACAAGGACAGGGGATAGCTTTCTTT,CASSPRQGQGIAFF,TRBJ1-1,-,TRBV9,TRBD1
TGTGCCATCAAACCGGGACAGGGATACACCGGGGAGCTGTTTTTT,CAIKPGQGYTGELFF,TRBJ2-2,-,TRBV19,TRBD1
TGTGCCAGCAGCTTACCAGGAGGCTACGAGCAGTACTTC,CASSLPGGYEQYF,TRBJ2-7,-,TRBV7-2,-
TGTGCCAGCAGTCACCGGACAGGGGTCGGACGATTAAACACCGGGGAGCTGTTTTTT,CASSHRTGVGRLNTGELFF,TRBJ2-2,-,TRBV27,TRBD1
TGTGCCAGCAGCAAACAGGAGGCGAACACCGGGGAGCTGTTTTTT,CASSKQEANTGELFF,TRBJ2-2,-,TRBV6-5,-
TGTGCCAGCAGCTTAGCGATAGCGGTGAGATACAATGAGCAGTTCTTC,CASSLAIAVRYNEQFF,TRBJ2-1,-,TRBV7-2,-
TGCGCCAGCAGCGTGGGGGGGACAGGGAGACGCTATGGCTACACCTTC,CASSVGGTGRRYGYTF,TRBJ1-2,-,TRBV4-1,TRBD1
TGTGCCAGCAGTTATTCTCGCGGCCAAGAGACCCAGTACTTC,CASSYSRGQETQYF,TRBJ2-5,once,TRBV6-5,-
TGTGCCAGCAGGAAACCGGGACAAAATTACGAGCAGTACTTC,CASRKPGQNYEQYF,TRBJ2-7,-,TRBV6-6,-
TGTGCCAGCAGCCGAGCCGCGATCGGGGGGAAGTACGAGCAGTACTTC,CASSRAAIGGKYEQYF,TRBJ2-7,-,TRBV7-2,TRBD2
TGTGCCAGCTCACTCACCATGAACACTGAAGCTTTCTTT,CASSLTMNTEAFF,TRBJ1-1,-,TRBV18,-
TGTGCCAGTAGTATTTGGAAGGGTGCTAATGAAAAACTGTTTTTT,CASSIWKGANEKLFF,TRBJ1-4,once,TRBV19,-
TGTGCCAGCAGCTTAGGAGAGAACACTGAAGCTTTCTTT,CASSLGENTEAFF,TRBJ1-1,-,TRBV7-6,-
TGTGCCAGCAGGGGGACAGGGGATAATTCACCCCTCCACTTT,CASRGTGDNSPLHF,TRBJ1-6,-,TRBV6-1,TRBD1
TGTGCCAGCAGCCTCGGGGGGGCAGGGAGGGACACTGAAGCTTTCTTT,CASSLGGAGRDTEAFF,TRBJ1-1,-,TRBV7-8,-
TGTGCCAGCAGCCCCACCGCGGGAGAGACCCAGTACTTC,CASSPTAGETQYF,TRBJ2-5,-,TRBV28,-
TGTGCCAGTAGTGGCAGGGTACTAAGCACCGGGGAGCTGTTTTTT,CASSGRVLSTGELFF,TRBJ2-2,few,TRBV19,-
TGTGCCAGCAGTGGCCCTAATCAGCCCCAGCATTTT,CASSGPNQPQHF,TRBJ1-5,-,TRBV6-5,-
TGCGCCAGCAGTGACGCGGCCCCGGCAAACATTCAGTACTTC,CASSDAAPANIQYF,TRBJ2-4,-,TRBV10-2,-
TGTGCCAGCAGTTCGCGGACAAACTCTGGAAACACCATATATTTT,CASSSRTNSGNTIYF,TRBJ1-3,-,TRBV6-6,-
TGTGCCAGCAGGCGGGACCTAGTAGACAATGGCTACACCTTC,CASRRDLVDNGYTF,TRBJ1-2,-,TRBV27,-
TGTGCCTGGAGTGTAGGCGGGGGGTTCTACAATGAGCAGTTCTTC,CAWSVGGGFYNEQFF,TRBJ2-1,-,TRBV30,TRBD2